The 3 T cell receptor beta chains reported below all come from one sample, sequenced in a study of shared clonotypes between healthy human individuals. Assay used: immunoSEQ multiplex PCR; TCRdb lists only in-frame clones, some missing. The data hold roughly 2 million clones, with around 95% observed a single time. The specimen sequenced was naive CD4+ T cells sorted from blood. Subset defined: CD45RA+ positively selected. These receptors came from a man younger than 30 in good health.

For this clone: Other nucleotide sequences from this sample produce the same CDR3. The V call is TRBV5-1, the J call TRBJ2-2; D ambiguous. Germline CDR1 and CDR2: SGHRS and YFSETQ. V lost 4 bases and J lost 4, with 8 bases in between. The CDR3 runs to 13 residues. In DNA form, the CDR3 reads TGCGCCAGCAGCCTCCCGGGCACCGGGGAGCTGTTTTTT. This gives the protein CASSLPGTGELFF. The full variable domain, in which reference TRBV5-1 and TRBJ2-2 provide the parts outside the CDR3, is KAGVTQTPRYLIKTRGQQVTLSCSPISGHRSVSWYQQTPGQGLQFLFEYFSETQRNKGNFPGRFSGRQFSNSRSEMNVSTLELGDSALYLCASSLPGTGELFFGEGSRLTVL.

This clone was detected once. This rearrangement joins TRBV5-1 to TRBJ1-5, with D tentatively TRBD1 (6 bases). The CDR3 has 14 residues. V was shortened by 0 bases and J by 6 bases, with 10 bases between the two germline ends. The germline V gene encodes CDR1 SGHRS and CDR2 YFSETQ. This chain's CDR3 is CASSLAEQGQPQHF. The CDR3, as DNA: TGCGCCAGCAGCTTGGCCGAACAGGGTCAGCCCCAGCATTTT.

Concerning this clone itself: This specimen includes other DNA sequences encoding the same CDR3. This chain uses TRBV18 with TRBJ2-5, with TRBD2 matching 11 bases. The germline V gene has CDR1 KGHSH and CDR2 LQKENI. CDR3 length equals 14 residues. V was pared by 3 bases and J by 5 bases, with 2 bases of the junction left unmatched. In nucleotides, the CDR3 is TGTGCCAGCTCACCGACTAGCGGGGAGGAGACCCAGTACTTC. Amino acid sequence: CASSPTSGEETQYF.